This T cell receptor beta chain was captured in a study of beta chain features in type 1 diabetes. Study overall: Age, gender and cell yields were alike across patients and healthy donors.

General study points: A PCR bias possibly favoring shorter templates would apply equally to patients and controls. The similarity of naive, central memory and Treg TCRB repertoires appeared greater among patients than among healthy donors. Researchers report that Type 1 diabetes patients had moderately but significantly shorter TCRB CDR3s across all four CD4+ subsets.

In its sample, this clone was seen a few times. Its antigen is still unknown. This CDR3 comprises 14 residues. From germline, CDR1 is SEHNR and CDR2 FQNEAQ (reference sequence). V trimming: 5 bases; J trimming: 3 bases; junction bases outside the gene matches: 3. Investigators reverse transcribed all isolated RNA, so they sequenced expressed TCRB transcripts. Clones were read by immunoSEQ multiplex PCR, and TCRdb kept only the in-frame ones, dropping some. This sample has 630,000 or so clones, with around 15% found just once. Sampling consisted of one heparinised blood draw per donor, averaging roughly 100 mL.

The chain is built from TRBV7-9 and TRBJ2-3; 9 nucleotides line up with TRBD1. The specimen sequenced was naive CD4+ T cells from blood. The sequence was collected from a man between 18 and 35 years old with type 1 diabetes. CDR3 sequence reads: CASSPGQGTDTQYF. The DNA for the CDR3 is TGTGCCAGCAGCCCAGGACAGGGGACAGATACGCAGTATTTT.